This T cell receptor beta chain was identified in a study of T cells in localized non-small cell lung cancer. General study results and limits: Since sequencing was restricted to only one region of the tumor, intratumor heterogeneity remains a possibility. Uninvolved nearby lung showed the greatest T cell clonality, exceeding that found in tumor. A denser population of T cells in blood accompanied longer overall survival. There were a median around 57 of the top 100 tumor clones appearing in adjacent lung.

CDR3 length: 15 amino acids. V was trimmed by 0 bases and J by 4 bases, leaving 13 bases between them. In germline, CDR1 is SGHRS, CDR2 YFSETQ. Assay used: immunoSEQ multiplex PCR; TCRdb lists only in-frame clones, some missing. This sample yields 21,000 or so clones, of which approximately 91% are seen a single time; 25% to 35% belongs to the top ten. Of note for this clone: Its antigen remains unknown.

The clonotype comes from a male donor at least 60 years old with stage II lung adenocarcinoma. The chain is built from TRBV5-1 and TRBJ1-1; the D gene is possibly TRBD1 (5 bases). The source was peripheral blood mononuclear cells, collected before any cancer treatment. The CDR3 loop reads CASSLVVGGSTEAFF. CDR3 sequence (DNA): TGCGCCAGCAGCTTGGTGGTCGGGGGTAGCACTGAAGCTTTCTTT.